What follows are 26 T cell receptor beta chains derived from one specimen sequenced in a study of radiation and T cells in renal cell carcinoma. As for time point: blood 4 weeks post-SBRT, at nephrectomy. The treatment is: 15 Gy SBRT to primary tumor, nephrectomy 4 weeks later. Produced via immunoSEQ multiplex PCR; TCRdb's table is partial and in-frame only. The table records approximately 92,000 clones, 85% of them present only once. The sample consisted of blood, taken from a patient whose treatment included radiotherapy and nephrectomy. The origin of the receptors is a man in his fifties or sixties with renal cell carcinoma.

V and J are TRBV7-9 and TRBJ2-4, with D perhaps given as TRBD1 or TRBD2 (5 bases each). Per germline, CDR1 SEHNR and CDR2 FQNEAQ (reference sequence). This CDR3 contains 18 residues. V was clipped by 4 bases and J by 6 bases, with 25 bases between them. The CDR3 DNA follows: TGTGCCAGCAGCTCGACAACCGTGGGGGTCAAGTATTCAAACATTCAGTACTTC. This translates into CASSSTTVGVKYSNIQYF.

CDR3 in amino acids: CASSIRTSGGNTIYF. In DNA form, the CDR3 reads TGCGCCAGCTCGATACGGACTTCGGGGGGAAACACCATATATTTT. The chain has TRBV4-1 and TRBJ1-3; unclear D gene. V was clipped by 8 bases and J by 4 bases, with 18 bases between them. Germline lookup yields CDR1 MGHRA and CDR2 YSYEKL. The length of the CDR3 is 15 residues.

The chain combines TRBV30 with TRBJ2-5, with TRBD1 matching over 7 bases. Per the germline V gene, CDR1 is GTSNPN and CDR2 is SVGIG (reference sequence). Trimming took 3 bases from V and 3 from J; bases not matched to a gene: 10. The CDR3 loop spans 15 amino acids. Here the CDR3 reads CAWSRRRGRKETQYF. CDR3 coding DNA: TGTGCCTGGAGCCGGCGCAGGGGGAGAAAAGAGACCCAGTACTTC.

This chain uses TRBV6-6 with TRBJ2-7, with D tentatively TRBD2 (7 bases). Trimming removed 4 bases at V and 4 bases at J, with 17 bases between. This CDR3 spans 15 amino acids. Germline V lookup: CDR1 MNHNY, CDR2 SVGAGI (reference sequence). CDR3: CASSSQGGGYYEQYF. DNA of the CDR3: TGTGCCAGCAGTTCCCAGGGAGGGGGGTATTACGAGCAGTACTTC.

In this sample, this clone turned up once. Here the CDR3 DNA reads TGTGCCAGCAGCTGGGACAGGGTTGGCGAGCAGTACTTC. This translates into CASSWDRVGEQYF. The chain carries TRBV5-6 and TRBJ2-5, with 9 bases matching TRBD1. The end of the DNA aligns better with TRBJ2-7, so the J call may be wrong. Germline V gives CDR1 SGHDT, CDR2 YYEEEE. CDR3 size: 13 residues.

The chain carries TRBV5-1 and TRBJ2-3; D possibly corresponds to TRBD1 (7 bases). The CDR3 is made up of 15 amino acids. V lost 3 bases and J lost 1, with 12 bases in between. Germline V gives CDR1 SGHRS, CDR2 YFSETQ. Written as DNA, the CDR3 is TGCGCCAGCAGCTCAGGGGGGTTTGGCACAGATACGCAGTATTTT. It is translated as CASSSGGFGTDTQYF.

J is TRBJ1-1 and V is TRBV28; TRBD1 agrees at 9 bases. Germline V CDR1 and CDR2: MDHEN, SYDVKM. After removal of 4 bases from V and 0 bases from J, the junction contained 3 bases not matched to a gene. This CDR3 contains 15 residues. CDR3 loop: CASSSQGALNTEAFF. Here the CDR3 DNA reads TGTGCCAGCAGTTCACAGGGGGCCTTGAACACTGAAGCTTTCTTT.

The rearrangement uses TRBV5-1 and TRBJ2-5; no firm D call. The CDR3 sequence is 13 residues long. Germline CDR1 is SGHRS and CDR2 is YFSETQ. Deletions cut 0 bases from V and 5 bases from J, with 8 bases between. As DNA, the CDR3 is TGCGCCAGCAGCTTGGAGACCATTGAGACCCAGTACTTC. Translated, it gives CASSLETIETQYF.

The rearrangement uses TRBV10-2 and TRBJ2-1, with D uncertain. CDR3 length: 13 residues. CDR1 is WSHSY and CDR2 is SAAADI in the germline V gene. Trimming removed 9 bases from V and 7 bases from J, with 16 bases in between. CDR3 in amino acids: CASIPRELNEQFF. CDR3 nucleotide sequence: TGCGCCAGTATTCCCAGAGAGTTAAATGAGCAGTTCTTC.

The chain uses TRBV5-1 and TRBJ2-7; tentatively, D is TRBD1 (5 bases). The CDR3 has 13 residues. Germline loops: CDR1 SGHRS, CDR2 YFSETQ. Trimming took off 0 bases at V and 5 bases at J, with 9 bases between the two ends. The CDR3 protein is CASSLGQSDEQYF. CDR3 coding DNA: TGCGCCAGCAGCTTGGGACAGTCGGACGAGCAGTACTTC.

The chain's CDR3 is CASSLAATGTGFPYEQYF. The DNA for the CDR3 is TGTGCCAGCAGTTTAGCGGCAACCGGGACAGGGTTCCCCTACGAGCAGTACTTC. The chain joins TRBV27 to TRBJ2-7; the match to TRBD1 covers 9 bases. Germline trimming cut 2 bases from V and 2 bases from J; bases unmatched to any gene: 13. The CDR3 contains 18 residues. Germline lookup yields CDR1 MNHEY and CDR2 SMNVEV (reference sequence).

The chain employs TRBV9 and TRBJ2-3, with 8 bases identical to TRBD1. The germline V gene encodes CDR1 SGDLS and CDR2 YYNGEE. V shed 0 bases, J shed 3 bases, and the junction held 3 bases outside the gene matches. The CDR3 is 15 amino acids. The CDR3 DNA follows: TGTGCCAGCAGCGTAGACACAGGGGGAACAGATACGCAGTATTTT. It specifies CASSVDTGGTDTQYF.

This clone came up a few times. V usage is TRBV18 and J usage is TRBJ1-1, with D perhaps TRBD1 (6 bases). The germline CDR1 and CDR2 sequences are KGHSH and LQKENI. The CDR3 contains 18 residues. The V and J ends lost 5 bases and 1 base respectively, with 23 bases between them. CDR3 protein: CASSDRSSGGGENTEAFF. The CDR3 DNA reads as TGTGCCAGCTCAGATCGCTCATCCGGGGGCGGGGAGAACACTGAAGCTTTCTTT. Based on the CDR3 plus reference TRBV18 and TRBJ1-1, the full variable domain is NAGVMQNPRHLVRRRGQEARLRCSPMKGHSHVYWYRQLPEEGLKFMVYLQKENIIDESGMPKERFSAEFPKEGPSILRIQQVVRGDSAAYFCASSDRSSGGGENTEAFFGQGTRLTVV.

V usage is TRBV6-5 and J usage is TRBJ1-6; 9 nucleotides match TRBD1. Germline values: CDR1 MNHEY, CDR2 SVGAGI. The CDR3 extends over 15 amino acids. The V and J ends lost 5 bases and 10 bases, in that order; junction bases with no gene match: 9. CDR3 sequence reads: CASSPTGGTPSPLHF. The DNA for the CDR3 is TGTGCCAGCAGTCCGACAGGGGGAACACCATCACCCCTCCACTTT.

CDR3 bases: TGTGCCAGCAGTTTGCAGGGACAGGGGGCGCACACTGAAGCTTTCTTT. Amino acid sequence: CASSLQGQGAHTEAFF. The V call is TRBV28, the J call TRBJ1-1, with 12 bases aligning to TRBD1. J gave up 3 bases and V 3 bases, and 5 bases lay outside the gene matches. The length of the CDR3 is 16 residues. The germline V gene has CDR1 MDHEN and CDR2 SYDVKM.

A note on this clone: At the DNA level, this CDR3 is encoded by other sequences in the same sample as well. The genes are TRBV5-4 and TRBJ2-1; D ambiguous. Germline V gene lookup returns CDR1 SGHNT and CDR2 YYREEE (reference sequence). CDR3 length equals 11 residues. V gave up 2 bases and J gave up 3 bases, with 0 bases separating them. The CDR3 nucleotides read TGTGCCAGCAGCTTCTACAATGAGCAGTTCTTC. Translated, it gives CASSFYNEQFF. Full variable domain (missing parts from reference TRBV5-4 and TRBJ2-1): ETGVTQSPTHLIKTRGQQVTLRCSSQSGHNTVSWYQQALGQGPQFIFQYYREEENGRGNFPPRFSGLQFPNYSSELNVNALELDDSALYLCASSFYNEQFFGPGTRLTVL.

The rearrangement uses TRBV11-3 and TRBJ2-1; D is perhaps TRBD2 (6 bases). The CDR3 contains 16 residues. Germline lookup yields CDR1 SGHNT and CDR2 YENEEA. V was clipped by 5 bases and J by 0 bases, with 14 bases between them. CDR3 protein: CASSLRNGGSYNEQFF. CDR3 coding DNA: TGTGCCAGCAGCCTCCGAAACGGGGGCTCCTACAATGAGCAGTTCTTC.

The chain employs TRBV10-3 and TRBJ1-1; TRBD1 aligns across 9 bases. The CDR3 loop spans 17 amino acids. With V trimmed by 4 bases and J by 4 bases, 13 bases remained unmatched. The V gene's germline CDR1 is ENHRY and CDR2 SYGVKD. CDR3 residues: CAISAGTGRLGGTEAFF. DNA of the CDR3: TGTGCCATCAGTGCCGGGACAGGGCGATTGGGGGGCACTGAAGCTTTCTTT.

The rearrangement uses TRBV7-3 and TRBJ2-3; D gene unclear. V lost 1 base and J 4 bases, leaving 9 bases between the germline ends. Germline V CDR1 and CDR2: SGHTA, FQGTGA. This CDR3 is 14 amino acids long. The CDR3 loop is CASSLMAPPDTQYF. CDR3 DNA sequence: TGTGCCAGCAGCTTAATGGCCCCCCCAGATACGCAGTATTTT.

The chain uses TRBV19 and TRBJ2-7, with D tentatively TRBD1 or TRBD2 (5 bases each). Trimming shortened V by 3 bases and J by 3 bases, and 6 bases separated the two germline ends. This CDR3 is built from 12 residues. The germline CDR1 and CDR2 sequences are LNHDA and SQIVND (reference sequence). In DNA, the CDR3 is TGTGCCAGTAGTATGGGGGTCTACGAGCAGTACTTC. This sequence encodes CASSMGVYEQYF.

This sequence joins TRBV19 and TRBJ2-2, with 7 bases lining up with TRBD2. Germline loops: CDR1 LNHDA, CDR2 SQIVND (reference sequence). The CDR3 length is 14 residues. Trimming at V came to 7 bases and at J to 5 bases, leaving 7 bases not matched to a gene. The CDR3 is CASTGTGGTGELFF. The CDR3 bases are TGTGCCAGTACCGGTACCGGGGGGACCGGGGAGCTGTTTTTT.

This chain connects TRBV5-1 to TRBJ2-7; D gene ambiguous. Germline V gene sequence: CDR1 SGHRS, CDR2 YFSETQ. CDR3 length equals 14 residues. Trimming cost V 0 bases and J 5 bases, with 12 bases left between them. DNA for the CDR3: TGCGCCAGCAGCTTGGGGCCCGAGTCTCACGAGCAGTACTTC. It is translated as CASSLGPESHEQYF.

The rearrangement uses TRBV7-2 and TRBJ1-1, with TRBD1 as a possible D gene (6 bases). Germline loops: CDR1 SGHTA, CDR2 FQGNSA. V lost 2 bases and J 6 bases, leaving 10 bases between the germline ends. This CDR3 has 13 amino acids. CDR3 bases: TGTGCCAGCAGCTTACATCCAGGGGCTGAAGCTTTCTTT. It translates to CASSLHPGAEAFF.

This chain connects TRBV5-1 to TRBJ2-1; 8 positions match TRBD2. Germline V gives CDR1 SGHRS, CDR2 YFSETQ. V was pared by 3 bases and J by 8 bases, with 10 bases of the junction left unmatched. The length of the CDR3 is 15 residues. CDR3 amino acids: CASSSEAGVYYEQFF. CDR3 bases: TGCGCCAGCAGCTCAGAAGCGGGAGTGTACTATGAGCAGTTCTTC.

The V and J genes are TRBV5-1 and TRBJ2-1, with D perhaps matching TRBD2 (6 bases). The CDR3 is 15 residues long. CDR1 is SGHRS and CDR2 is YFSETQ in the germline V gene. Between the trimmed V and J ends, which lost 4 bases and 2 bases, there was a span of 13 bases. DNA for the CDR3: TGCGCCAGCAGCACATTAGCGGAAACCTACAATGAGCAGTTCTTC. This codes for CASSTLAETYNEQFF.

V is TRBV6-5 and J is TRBJ1-5; possibly TRBD1 for D (5 bases). With 6 bases removed from V and 2 bases from J, the gap between germline ends came to 8 bases. Germline loops: CDR1 MNHEY, CDR2 SVGAGI. The CDR3 length is 13 residues. The CDR3 region has the DNA TGTGCCAGCAGGGGGCAGGGCAATCAGCCCCAGCATTTT. This encodes CASRGQGNQPQHF.